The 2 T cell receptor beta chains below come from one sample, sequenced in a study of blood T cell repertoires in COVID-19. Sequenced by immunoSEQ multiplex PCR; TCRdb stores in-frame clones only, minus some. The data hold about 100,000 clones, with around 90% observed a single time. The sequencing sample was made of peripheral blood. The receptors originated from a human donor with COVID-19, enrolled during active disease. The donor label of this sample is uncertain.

The CDR3 nucleotides are TGTGCCAGCAGCTTAGTACAGGGCCCAACTAATGAAAAACTGTTTTTT. It encodes CASSLVQGPTNEKLFF. The chain carries TRBV7-9 and TRBJ1-4; possibly TRBD1 for D (6 bases). V lost 1 base to trimming and J lost 0 bases, with 9 bases between them. In germline, CDR1 is SEHNR, CDR2 FQNEAQ (reference sequence). This CDR3 contains 16 residues.

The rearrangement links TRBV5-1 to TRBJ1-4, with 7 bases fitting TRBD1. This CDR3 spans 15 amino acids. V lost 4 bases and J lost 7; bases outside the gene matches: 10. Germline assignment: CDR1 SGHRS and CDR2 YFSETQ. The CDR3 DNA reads TGCGCCAGCAGCCCAGGGGGTGGGACGGTTGAAAAACTGTTTTTT. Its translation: CASSPGGGTVEKLFF.